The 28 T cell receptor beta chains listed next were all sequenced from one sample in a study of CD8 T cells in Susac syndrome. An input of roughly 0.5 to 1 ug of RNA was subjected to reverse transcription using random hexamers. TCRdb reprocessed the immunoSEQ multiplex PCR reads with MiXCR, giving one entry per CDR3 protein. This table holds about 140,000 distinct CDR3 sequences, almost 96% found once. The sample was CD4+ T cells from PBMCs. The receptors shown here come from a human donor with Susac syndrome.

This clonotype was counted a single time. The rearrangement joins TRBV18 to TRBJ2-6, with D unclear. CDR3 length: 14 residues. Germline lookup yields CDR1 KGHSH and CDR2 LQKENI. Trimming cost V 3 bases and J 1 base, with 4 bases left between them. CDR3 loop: CASSPNSGANVLTF. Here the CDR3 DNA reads TGTGCCAGCTCACCCAATTCTGGGGCCAACGTCCTGACTTTC.

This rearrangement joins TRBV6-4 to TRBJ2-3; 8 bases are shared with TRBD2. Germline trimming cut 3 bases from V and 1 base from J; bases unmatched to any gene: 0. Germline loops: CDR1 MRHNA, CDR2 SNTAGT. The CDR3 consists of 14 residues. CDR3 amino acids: CASSEAGGTDTQYF. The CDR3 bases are TGTGCCAGCAGTGAAGCGGGGGGCACAGATACGCAGTATTTT.

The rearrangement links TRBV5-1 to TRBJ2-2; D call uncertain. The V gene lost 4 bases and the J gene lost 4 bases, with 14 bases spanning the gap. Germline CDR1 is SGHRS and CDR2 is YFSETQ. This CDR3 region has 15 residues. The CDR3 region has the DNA TGCGCCAGCAGCCCGCCTGTAGGTGCCACCGGGGAGCTGTTTTTT. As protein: CASSPPVGATGELFF.

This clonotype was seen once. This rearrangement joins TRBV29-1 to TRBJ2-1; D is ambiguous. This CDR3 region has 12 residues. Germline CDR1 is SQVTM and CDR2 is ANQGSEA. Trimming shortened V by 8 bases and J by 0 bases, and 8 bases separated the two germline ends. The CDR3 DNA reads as TGCAGCTCTCGAAGCTCCTACAATGAGCAGTTCTTC. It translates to CSSRSSYNEQFF.

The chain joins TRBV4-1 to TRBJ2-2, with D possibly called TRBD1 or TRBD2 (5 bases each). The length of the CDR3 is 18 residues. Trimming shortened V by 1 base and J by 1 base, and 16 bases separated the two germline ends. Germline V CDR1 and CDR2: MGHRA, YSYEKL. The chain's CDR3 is CASSQGGLDSLNTGELFF. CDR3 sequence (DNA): TGCGCCAGCAGCCAAGGCGGACTCGACAGCTTGAACACCGGGGAGCTGTTTTTT.

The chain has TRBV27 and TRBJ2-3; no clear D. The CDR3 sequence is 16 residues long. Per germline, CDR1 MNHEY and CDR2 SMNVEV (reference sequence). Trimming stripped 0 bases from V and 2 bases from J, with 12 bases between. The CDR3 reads CASSLSRRFNTDTQYF. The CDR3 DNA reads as TGTGCCAGCAGTTTATCGCGCAGGTTCAACACAGATACGCAGTATTTT.

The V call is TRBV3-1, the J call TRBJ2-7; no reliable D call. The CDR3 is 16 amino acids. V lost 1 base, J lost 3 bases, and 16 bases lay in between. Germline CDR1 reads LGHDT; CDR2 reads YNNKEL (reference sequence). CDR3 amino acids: CASSQVRSTVIYEQYF. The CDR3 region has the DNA TGTGCCAGCAGCCAAGTAAGATCAACCGTTATCTACGAGCAGTACTTC.

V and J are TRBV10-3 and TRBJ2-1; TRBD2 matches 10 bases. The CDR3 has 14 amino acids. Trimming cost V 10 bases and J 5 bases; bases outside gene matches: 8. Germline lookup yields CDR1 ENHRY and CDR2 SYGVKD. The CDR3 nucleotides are TGTGCCACTAAAACTAGCGGGGAAAACAATGAGCAGTTCTTC. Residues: CATKTSGENNEQFF.

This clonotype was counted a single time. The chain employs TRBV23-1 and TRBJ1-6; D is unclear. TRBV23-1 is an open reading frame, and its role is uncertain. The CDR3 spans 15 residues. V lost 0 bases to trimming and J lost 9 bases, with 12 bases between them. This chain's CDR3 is CASSQSAGRSSPLHF. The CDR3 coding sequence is TGCGCCAGCAGTCAATCTGCCGGGAGAAGTTCACCCCTCCACTTT.

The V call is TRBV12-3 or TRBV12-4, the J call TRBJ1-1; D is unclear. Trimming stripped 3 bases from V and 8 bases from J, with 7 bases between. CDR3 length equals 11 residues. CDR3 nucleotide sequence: TGTGCCAGCAGTTTTACCTCGGAAGCTTTCTTT. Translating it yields CASSFTSEAFF.

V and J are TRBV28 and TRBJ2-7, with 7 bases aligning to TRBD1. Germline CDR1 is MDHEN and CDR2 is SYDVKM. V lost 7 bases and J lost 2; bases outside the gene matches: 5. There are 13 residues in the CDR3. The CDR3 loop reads CASIPGQTYEQYF. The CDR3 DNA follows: TGTGCCAGCATCCCGGGACAGACCTACGAGCAGTACTTC.

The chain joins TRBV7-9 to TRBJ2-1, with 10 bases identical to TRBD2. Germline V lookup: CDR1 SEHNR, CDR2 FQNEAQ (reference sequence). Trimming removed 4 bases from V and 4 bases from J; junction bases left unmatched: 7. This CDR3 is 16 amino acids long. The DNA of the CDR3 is TGTGCCAGCAGCTCCCTTAGCGGGAGGACTTACAATGAGCAGTTCTTC. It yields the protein CASSSLSGRTYNEQFF.

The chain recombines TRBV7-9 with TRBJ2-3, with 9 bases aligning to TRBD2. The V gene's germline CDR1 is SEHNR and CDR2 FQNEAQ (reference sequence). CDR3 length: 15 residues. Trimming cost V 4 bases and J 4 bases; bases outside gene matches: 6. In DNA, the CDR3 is TGTGCCAGCAGCTCTCCGCGGGGGGGCCCAGATACGCAGTATTTT. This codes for CASSSPRGGPDTQYF.

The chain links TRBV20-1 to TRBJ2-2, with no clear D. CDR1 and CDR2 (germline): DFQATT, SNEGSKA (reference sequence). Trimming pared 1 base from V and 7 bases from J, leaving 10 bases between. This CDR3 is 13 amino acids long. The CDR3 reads CSARVGLVGELFF. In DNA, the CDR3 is TGCAGTGCTAGAGTAGGGTTGGTCGGGGAGCTGTTTTTT.

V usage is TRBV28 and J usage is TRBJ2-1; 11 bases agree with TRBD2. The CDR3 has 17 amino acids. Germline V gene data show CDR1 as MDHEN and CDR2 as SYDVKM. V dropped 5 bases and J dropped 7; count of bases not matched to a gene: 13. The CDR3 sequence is CASSRPPFTSGRNEQFF. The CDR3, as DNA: TGTGCCAGCAGTCGGCCCCCCTTTACTAGCGGGAGAAATGAGCAGTTCTTC.

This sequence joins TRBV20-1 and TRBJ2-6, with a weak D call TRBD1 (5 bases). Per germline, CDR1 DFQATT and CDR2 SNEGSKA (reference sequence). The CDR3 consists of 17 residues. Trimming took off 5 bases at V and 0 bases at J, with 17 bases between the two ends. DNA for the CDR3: TGCAGTGCTCGCCCCGTAACAGGCTCCTCTGGGGCCAACGTCCTGACTTTC. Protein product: CSARPVTGSSGANVLTF.

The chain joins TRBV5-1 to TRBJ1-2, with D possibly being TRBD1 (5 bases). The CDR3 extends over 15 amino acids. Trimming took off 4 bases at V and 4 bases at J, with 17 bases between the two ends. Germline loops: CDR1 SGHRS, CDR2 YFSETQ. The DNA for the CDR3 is TGCGCCAGCAGCCCGGAGGCGGGGCCGGGCTATGGCTACACCTTC. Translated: CASSPEAGPGYGYTF. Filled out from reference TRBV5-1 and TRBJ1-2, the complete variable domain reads KAGVTQTPRYLIKTRGQQVTLSCSPISGHRSVSWYQQTPGQGLQFLFEYFSETQRNKGNFPGRFSGRQFSNSRSEMNVSTLELGDSALYLCASSPEAGPGYGYTFGSGTRLTVV.

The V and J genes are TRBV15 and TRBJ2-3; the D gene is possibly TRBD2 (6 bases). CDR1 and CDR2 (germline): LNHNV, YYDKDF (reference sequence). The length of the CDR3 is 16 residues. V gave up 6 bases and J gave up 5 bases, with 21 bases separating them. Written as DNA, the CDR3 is TGTGCCACCAGTACTACTCGGGACTGGGGCCGAGATACGCAGTATTTT. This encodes CATSTTRDWGRDTQYF.

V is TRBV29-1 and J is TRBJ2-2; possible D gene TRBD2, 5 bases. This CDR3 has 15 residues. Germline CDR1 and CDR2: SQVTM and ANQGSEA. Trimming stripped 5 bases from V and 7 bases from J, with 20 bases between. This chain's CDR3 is CSVPGSGLAGGELFF. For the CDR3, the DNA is TGCAGCGTTCCCGGGTCCGGCCTGGCGGGCGGGGAGCTGTTTTTT.

The CDR3 region has the DNA TGCAGTGCTAGAGCCGCAGGGGGCGCGGATCAGCCCCAGCATTTT. Protein sequence: CSARAAGGADQPQHF. The chain has TRBV20-1 and TRBJ1-5; 8 bases are shared with TRBD1. The length of the CDR3 is 15 residues. V dropped 1 base and J dropped 5; count of bases not matched to a gene: 7. CDR1 and CDR2 (germline): DFQATT, SNEGSKA (reference sequence).

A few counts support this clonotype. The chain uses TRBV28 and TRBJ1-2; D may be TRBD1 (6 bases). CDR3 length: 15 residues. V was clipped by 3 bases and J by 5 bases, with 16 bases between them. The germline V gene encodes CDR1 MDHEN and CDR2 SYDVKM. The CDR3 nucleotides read TGTGCCAGCAGTTTGGGTCAGGGGTTGGGGTATGGCTACACCTTC. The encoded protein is CASSLGQGLGYGYTF.

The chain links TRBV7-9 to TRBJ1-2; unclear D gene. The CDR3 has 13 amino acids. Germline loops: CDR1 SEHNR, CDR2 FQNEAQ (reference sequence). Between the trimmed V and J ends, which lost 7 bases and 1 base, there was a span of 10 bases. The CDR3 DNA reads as TGTGCCAGCATCCCAGACGTTAACTATGGCTACACCTTC. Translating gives CASIPDVNYGYTF.

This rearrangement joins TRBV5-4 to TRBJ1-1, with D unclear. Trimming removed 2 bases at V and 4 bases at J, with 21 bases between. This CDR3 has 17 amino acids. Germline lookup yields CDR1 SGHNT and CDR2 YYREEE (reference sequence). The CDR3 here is CASSFSGSGWGGTEAFF. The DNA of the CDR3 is TGTGCCAGCAGCTTTTCCGGGTCAGGTTGGGGTGGCACTGAAGCTTTCTTT.

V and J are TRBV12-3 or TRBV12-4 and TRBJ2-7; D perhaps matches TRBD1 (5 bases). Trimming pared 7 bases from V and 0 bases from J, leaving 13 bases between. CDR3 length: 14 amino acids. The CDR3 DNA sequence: TGTGCCAGCAAATTGGACATAAACTCCTACGAGCAGTACTTC. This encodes CASKLDINSYEQYF.

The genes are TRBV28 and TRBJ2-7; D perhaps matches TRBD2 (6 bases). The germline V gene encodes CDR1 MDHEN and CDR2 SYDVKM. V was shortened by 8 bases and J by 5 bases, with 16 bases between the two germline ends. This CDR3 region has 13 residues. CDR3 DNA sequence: TGTGCCAGCCGGGAGAACCAAGCCGACGAGCAGTACTTC. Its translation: CASRENQADEQYF.

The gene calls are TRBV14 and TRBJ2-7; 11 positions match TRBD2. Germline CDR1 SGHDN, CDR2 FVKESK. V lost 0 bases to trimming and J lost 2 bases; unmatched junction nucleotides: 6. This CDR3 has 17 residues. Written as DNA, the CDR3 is TGTGCCAGCAGCCAAGAAATACTAGCGGGAGTAACCTACGAGCAGTACTTC. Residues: CASSQEILAGVTYEQYF.

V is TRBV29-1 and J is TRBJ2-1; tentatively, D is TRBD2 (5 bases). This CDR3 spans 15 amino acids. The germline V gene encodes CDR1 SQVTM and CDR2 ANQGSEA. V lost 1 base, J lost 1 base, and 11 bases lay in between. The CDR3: CSVEGRRISYNEQFF. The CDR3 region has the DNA TGCAGCGTTGAAGGGCGGAGGATTTCCTACAATGAGCAGTTCTTC.

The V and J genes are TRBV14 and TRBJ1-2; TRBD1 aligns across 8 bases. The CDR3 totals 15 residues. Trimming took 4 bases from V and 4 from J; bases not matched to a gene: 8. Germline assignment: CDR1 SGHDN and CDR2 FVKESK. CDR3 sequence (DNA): TGTGCCAGCAGCCGTGCCGGGACAGGCGTCTATGGCTACACCTTC. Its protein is CASSRAGTGVYGYTF.